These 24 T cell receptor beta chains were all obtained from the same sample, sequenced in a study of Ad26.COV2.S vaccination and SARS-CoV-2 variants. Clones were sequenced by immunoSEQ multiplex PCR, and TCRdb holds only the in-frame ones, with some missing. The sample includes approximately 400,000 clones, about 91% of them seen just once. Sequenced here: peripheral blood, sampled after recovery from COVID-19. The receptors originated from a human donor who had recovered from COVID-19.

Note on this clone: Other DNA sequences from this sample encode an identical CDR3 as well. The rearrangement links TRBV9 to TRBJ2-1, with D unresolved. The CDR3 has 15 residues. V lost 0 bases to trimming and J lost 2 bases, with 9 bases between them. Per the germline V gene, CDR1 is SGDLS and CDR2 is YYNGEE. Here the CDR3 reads CASSVDTPPYNEQFF. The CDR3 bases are TGTGCCAGCAGCGTAGACACCCCTCCCTACAATGAGCAGTTCTTC.

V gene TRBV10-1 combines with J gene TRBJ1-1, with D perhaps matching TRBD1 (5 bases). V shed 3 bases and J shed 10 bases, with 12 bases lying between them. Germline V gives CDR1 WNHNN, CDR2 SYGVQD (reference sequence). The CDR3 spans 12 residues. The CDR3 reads CASSEHGGGAFF. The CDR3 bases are TGCGCCAGCAGTGAACATGGGGGGGGAGCTTTCTTT.

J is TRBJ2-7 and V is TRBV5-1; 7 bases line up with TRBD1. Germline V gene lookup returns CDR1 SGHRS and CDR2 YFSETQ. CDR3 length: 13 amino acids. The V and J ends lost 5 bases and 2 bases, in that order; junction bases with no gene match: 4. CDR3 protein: CASRKGTAYEQYF. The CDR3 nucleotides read TGCGCCAGCAGAAAAGGGACAGCCTACGAGCAGTACTTC.

The CDR3 loop is CASSSTDAGGYTF. The DNA of the CDR3 is TGTGCCAGCAGCTCGACGGACGCGGGAGGCTACACCTTC. V gene TRBV4-2 combines with J gene TRBJ1-2; D is unclear. This CDR3 region has 13 residues. Germline V CDR1 and CDR2: LGHNA, YNFKEQ. V lost 5 bases and J 8 bases, leaving 15 bases between the germline ends.

CDR3: CASSPPWGGESTEAFF. For the CDR3, the DNA is TGTGCCAGCAGCCCCCCCTGGGGAGGGGAGAGCACTGAAGCTTTCTTT. V is TRBV7-6 and J is TRBJ1-1; D might be TRBD1 (5 bases). The ends were cut back, 5 bases at V and 4 bases at J, with 20 bases in the middle. From germline, CDR1 is SGHVS and CDR2 FNYEAQ. This CDR3 has 16 amino acids.

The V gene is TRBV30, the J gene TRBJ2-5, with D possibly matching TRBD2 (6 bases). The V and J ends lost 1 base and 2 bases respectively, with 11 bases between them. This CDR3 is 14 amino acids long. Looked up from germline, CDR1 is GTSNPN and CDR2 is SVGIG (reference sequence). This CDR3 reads CAWSGLGRQETQYF. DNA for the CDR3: TGTGCCTGGAGTGGACTAGGCAGGCAAGAGACCCAGTACTTC. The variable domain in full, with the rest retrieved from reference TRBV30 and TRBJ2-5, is SQTIHQWPATLVQPVGSPLSLECTVEGTSNPNLYWYRQAAGRGLQLLFYSVGIGQISSEVPQNLSASRPQDRQFILSSKKLLLSDSGFYLCAWSGLGRQETQYFGPGTRLLVL.

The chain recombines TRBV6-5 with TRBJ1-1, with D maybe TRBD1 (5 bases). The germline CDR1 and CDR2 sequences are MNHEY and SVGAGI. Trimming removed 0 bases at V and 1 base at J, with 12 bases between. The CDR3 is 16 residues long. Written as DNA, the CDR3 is TGTGCCAGCAGTTACTCGAATCGGGGGGGGAACACTGAAGCTTTCTTT. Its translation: CASSYSNRGGNTEAFF.

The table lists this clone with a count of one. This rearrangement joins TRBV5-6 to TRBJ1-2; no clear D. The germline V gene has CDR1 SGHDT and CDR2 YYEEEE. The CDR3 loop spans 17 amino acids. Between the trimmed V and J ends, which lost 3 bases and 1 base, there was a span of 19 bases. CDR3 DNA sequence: TGTGCCAGCAGCTCGGCCATTGCTACAGTGATTAACTATGGCTACACCTTC. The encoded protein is CASSSAIATVINYGYTF.

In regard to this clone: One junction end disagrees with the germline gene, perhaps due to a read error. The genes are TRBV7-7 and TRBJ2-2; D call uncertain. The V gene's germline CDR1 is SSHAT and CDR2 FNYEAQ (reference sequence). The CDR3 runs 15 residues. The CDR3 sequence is CASSPRYYSTGELFF. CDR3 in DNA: TGTGCTAGCAGCCCCCGTTATTATTCCACCGGGGAGCTGTTTTTT.

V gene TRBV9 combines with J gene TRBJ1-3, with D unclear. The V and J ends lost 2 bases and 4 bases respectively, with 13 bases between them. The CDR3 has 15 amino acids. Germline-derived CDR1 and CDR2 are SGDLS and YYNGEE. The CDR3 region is CASSVGVWFGNTIYF. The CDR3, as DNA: TGTGCCAGCAGCGTTGGGGTTTGGTTCGGAAACACCATATATTTT.

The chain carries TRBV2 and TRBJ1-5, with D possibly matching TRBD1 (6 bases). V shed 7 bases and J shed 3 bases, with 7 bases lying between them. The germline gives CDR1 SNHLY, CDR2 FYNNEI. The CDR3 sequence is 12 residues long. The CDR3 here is CASTGDNQPQHF. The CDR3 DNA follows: TGTGCCAGCACAGGGGACAATCAGCCCCAGCATTTT.

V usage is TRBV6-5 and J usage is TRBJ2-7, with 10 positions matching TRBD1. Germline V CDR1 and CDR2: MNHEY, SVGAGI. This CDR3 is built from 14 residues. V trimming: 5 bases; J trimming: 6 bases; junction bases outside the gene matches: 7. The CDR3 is CASSIHRDRGEQYF. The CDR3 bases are TGTGCCAGCAGTATCCACCGGGACAGGGGCGAGCAGTACTTC.

The CDR3 coding sequence is TGTGCCAGCAGTTTACTGGCTAGTGGTAACAATGAGCAGTTCTTC. It yields the protein CASSLLASGNNEQFF. V and J are TRBV27 and TRBJ2-1, with no clear D. The length of the CDR3 is 15 residues. V lost 2 bases and J 5 bases, leaving 13 bases between the germline ends. The germline V gene has CDR1 MNHEY and CDR2 SMNVEV (reference sequence).

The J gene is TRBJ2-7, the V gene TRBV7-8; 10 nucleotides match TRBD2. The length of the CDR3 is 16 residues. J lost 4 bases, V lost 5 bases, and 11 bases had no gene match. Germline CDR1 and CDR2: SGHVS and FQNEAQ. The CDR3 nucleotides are TGTGCCAGCAGCCCGGGGGGGCTAGCGGGGGATTACGAGCAGTACTTC. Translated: CASSPGGLAGDYEQYF.

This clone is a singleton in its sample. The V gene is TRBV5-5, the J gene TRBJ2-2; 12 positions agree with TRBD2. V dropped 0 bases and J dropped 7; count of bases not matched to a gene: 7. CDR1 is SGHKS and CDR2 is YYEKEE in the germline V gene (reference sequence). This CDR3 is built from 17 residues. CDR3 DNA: TGTGCCAGCAGCTTGGAACCTAGCGGGGGGGCCGGCGGGGAGCTGTTTTTT. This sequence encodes CASSLEPSGGAGGELFF.

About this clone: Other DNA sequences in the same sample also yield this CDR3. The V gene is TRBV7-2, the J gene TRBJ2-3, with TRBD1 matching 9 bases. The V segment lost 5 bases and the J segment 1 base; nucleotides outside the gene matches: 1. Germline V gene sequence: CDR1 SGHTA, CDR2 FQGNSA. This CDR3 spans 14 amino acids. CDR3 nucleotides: TGTGCCAGCAGCAGGGACAGGGGCACAGATACGCAGTATTTT. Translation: CASSRDRGTDTQYF.

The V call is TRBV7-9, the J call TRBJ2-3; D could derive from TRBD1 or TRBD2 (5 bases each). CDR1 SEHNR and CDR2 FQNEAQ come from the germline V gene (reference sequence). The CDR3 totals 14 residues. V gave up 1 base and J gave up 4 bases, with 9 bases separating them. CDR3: CASSLGQGPDTQYF. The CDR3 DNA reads TGTGCCAGCAGCTTAGGGCAGGGACCAGATACGCAGTATTTT.

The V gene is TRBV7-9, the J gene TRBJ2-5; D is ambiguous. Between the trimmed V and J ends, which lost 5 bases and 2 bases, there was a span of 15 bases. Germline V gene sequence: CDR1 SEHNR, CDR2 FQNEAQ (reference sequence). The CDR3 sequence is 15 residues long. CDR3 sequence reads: CASSSLGRAQETQYF. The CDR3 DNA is TGTGCCAGCAGCAGCTTAGGCCGGGCGCAAGAGACCCAGTACTTC.

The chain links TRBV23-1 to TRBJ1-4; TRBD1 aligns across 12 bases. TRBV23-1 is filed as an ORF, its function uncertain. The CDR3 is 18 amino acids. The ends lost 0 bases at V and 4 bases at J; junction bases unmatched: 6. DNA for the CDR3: TGCGCCAGCAGTCAATCGAGGGGACAGGGGGCAGGTAATGAAAAACTGTTTTTT. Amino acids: CASSQSRGQGAGNEKLFF.

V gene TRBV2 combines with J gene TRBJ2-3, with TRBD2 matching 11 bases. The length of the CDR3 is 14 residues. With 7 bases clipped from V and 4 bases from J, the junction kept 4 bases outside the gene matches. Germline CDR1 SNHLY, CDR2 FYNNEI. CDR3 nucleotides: TGTGCCAGCATCCTAGCGGGGGGTTCAGATACGCAGTATTTT. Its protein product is CASILAGGSDTQYF.

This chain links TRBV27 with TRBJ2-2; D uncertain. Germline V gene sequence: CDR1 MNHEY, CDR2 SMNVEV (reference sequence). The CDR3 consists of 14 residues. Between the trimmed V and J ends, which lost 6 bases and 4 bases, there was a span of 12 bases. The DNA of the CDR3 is TGTGCCAGCAGCCAAGGGAAGAGCACCGGGGAGCTGTTTTTT. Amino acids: CASSQGKSTGELFF.

The CDR3 DNA reads TGTGCCAGCAGCCGAGCCCGGACAGGGGACTATGGCTACACCTTC. As protein: CASSRARTGDYGYTF. The rearrangement uses TRBV9 and TRBJ1-2, with TRBD1 matching over 9 bases. The CDR3 has 15 residues. J was trimmed by 3 bases and V by 4 bases; bases with no gene match: 7. The germline gives CDR1 SGDLS, CDR2 YYNGEE.

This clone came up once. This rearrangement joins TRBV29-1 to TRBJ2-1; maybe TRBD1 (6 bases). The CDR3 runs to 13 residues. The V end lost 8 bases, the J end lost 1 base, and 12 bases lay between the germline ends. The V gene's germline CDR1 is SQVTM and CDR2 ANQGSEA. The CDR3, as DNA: TGCAGCCTTACAGGGAGTTCCTACAATGAGCAGTTCTTC. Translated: CSLTGSSYNEQFF.

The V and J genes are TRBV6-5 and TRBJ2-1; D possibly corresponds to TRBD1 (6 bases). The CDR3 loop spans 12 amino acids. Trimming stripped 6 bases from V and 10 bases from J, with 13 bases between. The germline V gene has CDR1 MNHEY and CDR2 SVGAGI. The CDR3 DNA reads TGTGCCAGCAGGTACCAGGGGAACGAGCAGTTCTTC. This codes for CASRYQGNEQFF.